This TCR beta chain was documented in a study of regulatory T cells in long-lasting Graves disease (dated by TCRdb to about 2021). As for the study more broadly: Persistent Graves' disease was defined as persistently positive TSH receptor autoantibodies together with antithyroid drug treatment for over 5 years. Peripheral blood TCR sequencing and RNA sequencing compared persistent Graves' disease patients with newly diagnosed Graves' disease patients. The study was conducted in China and was registered as a clinical trial. A total of some 35 samples underwent TCR sequencing: approximately 13 from persistent and roughly 20 from newly diagnosed Graves' disease patients. Persistent Graves' disease patients in the clinical cohort had taken antithyroid drugs for approximately 9.5 years on average. Beyond this particular receptor, the publication reports: The study examined only peripheral blood because the primary lesion, thyroid tissue, could not be accessed. Compared with newly diagnosed patients, patients with persistent Graves' disease had lower TCR Shannon entropy and fewer highly expanded clones, which suggests clonal expansion. Sequencing and analysis were restricted to the TCR beta chain. A larger number of public clonotypes was shared among persistent patients (around 2,500) than among newly diagnosed patients (around 870). The authors noted that the small sample size was a limitation that may lower accuracy.

This clonotype was observed at least ten times. The clone's antigen remains unknown. The sample holds no much larger clone one base away, and base qualities are not on file. The time point tag for this specimen amounts to: persistent/refractory GD, antithyroid drugs over 5 years with positive TRAb. RNA was extracted from PBMCs in TRIzol for both TCR sequencing and RNA sequencing. Graves' disease was diagnosed according to American Thyroid Association guidelines. Patients were recruited from an endocrinology department in Xi'an, China. Each patient gave around 9 milliliters of peripheral blood, collected in an EDTA anticoagulant tube. Ficoll Paque Plus density gradient separation was used to isolate PBMCs, and no additional T cell sorting was done. An Agilent 2100 Bioanalyzer and agarose gel were used to assess RNA quality, and a NanoDrop 2000 was used to measure RNA concentration. The library was built by means of multiplex PCR. The instrument given in TCRdb is Illumina HiSeq 4000. To build TCR beta libraries, CDR3 regions were amplified by Arm-PCR using iRepertoire HTBI primers. PCR products were gel purified before sequencing. The study's own analysis went as follows. A total of 62 TRBV and some 13 TRBJ segments were identified across samples and were used for gene usage analysis of CDR3 amino acid clonotypes. COPE and FqMerger were used to merge filtered high-quality paired reads into contigs. BLAST was used to align contigs to IMGT TRBV, TRBD and TRBJ reference genes, with CDR3 defined following IMGT. Any clonotype with a frequency above 0.1% was classified as a highly expanded clone. Repertoire diversity was measured by Shannon entropy, and V-J evenness by the Gini coefficient. Public clonotypes were defined as clonotypes shared by more than one individual. In TCRdb, the public reads were trimmed at Q25 with fastp and aligned with MiXCR, with productive beta chains retained. Identical CDR3 protein sequences are pooled into one entry, listed with their most common genes and DNA. The V and J calls, along with clone size, are taken from TCRdb and not from the paper's own processing. The table for this sample lists a few hundred thousand distinct CDR3 sequences; roughly a quarter of them were counted only once. Approximately 28% of the sample is in the top ten clones.

The source material was peripheral blood mononuclear cells (PBMCs), sampled when the disease was refractory, from a patient treated with antithyroid drugs. This TCR derives from a female donor with Graves disease.

The DNA reads as follows: TGTGCCAGCAGCTTATTCGAGCGGAACTACGAGCAGTACTTC. This yields the protein CASSLFERNYEQYF. Recombination joined TRBV7-2 with TRBJ2-7; the D gene is possibly TRBD2, with 5 bases matching. V loses 2 bases of germline sequence and J loses 3 bases, and the interval between the two ends is 11 bases. From cysteine to phenylalanine, the CDR3 is 14 amino acids long. Here the CDR3 DNA is all that survives: 42 bases in frame from base 1. Looking up the germline V gene yields CDR1 SGHTA and CDR2 FQGNSA.